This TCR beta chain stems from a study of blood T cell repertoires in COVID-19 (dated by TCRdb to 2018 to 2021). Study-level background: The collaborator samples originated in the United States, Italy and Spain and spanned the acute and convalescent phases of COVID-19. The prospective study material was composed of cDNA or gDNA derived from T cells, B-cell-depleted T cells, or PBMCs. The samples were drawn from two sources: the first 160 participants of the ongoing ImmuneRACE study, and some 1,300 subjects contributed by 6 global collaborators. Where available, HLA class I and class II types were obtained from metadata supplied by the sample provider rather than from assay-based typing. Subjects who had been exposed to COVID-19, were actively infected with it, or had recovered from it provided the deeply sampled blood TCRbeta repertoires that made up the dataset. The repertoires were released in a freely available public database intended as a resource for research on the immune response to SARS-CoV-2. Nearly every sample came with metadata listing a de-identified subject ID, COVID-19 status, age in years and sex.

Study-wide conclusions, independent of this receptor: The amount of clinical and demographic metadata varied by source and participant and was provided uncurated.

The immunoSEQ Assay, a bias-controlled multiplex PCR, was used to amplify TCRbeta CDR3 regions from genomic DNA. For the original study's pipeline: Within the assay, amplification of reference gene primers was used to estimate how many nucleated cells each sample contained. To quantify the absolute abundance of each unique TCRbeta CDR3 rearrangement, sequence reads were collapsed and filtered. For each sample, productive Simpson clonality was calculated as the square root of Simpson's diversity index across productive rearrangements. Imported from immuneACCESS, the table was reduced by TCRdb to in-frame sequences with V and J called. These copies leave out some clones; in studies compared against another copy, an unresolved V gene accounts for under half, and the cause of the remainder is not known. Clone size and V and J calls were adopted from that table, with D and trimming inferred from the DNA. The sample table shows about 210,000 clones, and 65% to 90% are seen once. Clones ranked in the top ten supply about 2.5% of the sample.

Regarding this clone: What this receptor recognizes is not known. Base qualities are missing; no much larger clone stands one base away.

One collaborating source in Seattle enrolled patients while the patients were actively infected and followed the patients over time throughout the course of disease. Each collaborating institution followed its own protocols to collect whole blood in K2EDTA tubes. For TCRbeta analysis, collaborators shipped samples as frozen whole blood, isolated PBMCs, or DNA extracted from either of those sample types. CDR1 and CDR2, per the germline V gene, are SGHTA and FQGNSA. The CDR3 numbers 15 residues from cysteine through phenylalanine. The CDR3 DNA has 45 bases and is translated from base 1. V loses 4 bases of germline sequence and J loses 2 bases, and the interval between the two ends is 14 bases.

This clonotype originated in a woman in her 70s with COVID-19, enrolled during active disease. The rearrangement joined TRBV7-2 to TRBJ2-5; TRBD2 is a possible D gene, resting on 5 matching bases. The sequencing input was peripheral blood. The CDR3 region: CASSSLLGRQETQYF. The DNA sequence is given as TGTGCCAGCAGCTCCCTACTAGGAAGACAAGAGACCCAGTACTTC.